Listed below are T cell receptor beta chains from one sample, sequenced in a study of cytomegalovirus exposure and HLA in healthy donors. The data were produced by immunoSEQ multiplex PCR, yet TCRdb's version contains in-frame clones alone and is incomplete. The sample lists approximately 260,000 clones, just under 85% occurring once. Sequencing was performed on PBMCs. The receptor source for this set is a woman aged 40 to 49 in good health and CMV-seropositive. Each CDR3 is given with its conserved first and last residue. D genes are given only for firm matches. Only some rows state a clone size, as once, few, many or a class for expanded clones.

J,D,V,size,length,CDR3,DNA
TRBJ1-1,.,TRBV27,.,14,CASSLEVGNTEAFF,TGTGCCAGCAGTTTAGAGGTAGGGAACACTGAAGCTTTCTTT
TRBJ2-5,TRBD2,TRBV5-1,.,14,CASGPTGGLETQYF,TGCGCCAGCGGTCCTACGGGGGGTCTGGAGACCCAGTACTTC
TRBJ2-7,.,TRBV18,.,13,CASSIPGSYEQYF,TGTGCCAGCTCAATCCCCGGCTCCTACGAGCAGTACTTC
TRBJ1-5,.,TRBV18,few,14,CASSPSITRDPQHF,TGTGCCAGCTCACCATCAATTACTAGGGATCCCCAGCATTTT
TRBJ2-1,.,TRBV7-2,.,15,CASSLGGGMGNEQFF,TGTGCCAGCAGCTTAGGTGGCGGGATGGGCAATGAGCAGTTCTTC
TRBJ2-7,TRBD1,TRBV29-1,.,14,CSVARDRGNYEQYF,TGCAGCGTTGCCCGGGACAGGGGGAACTACGAGCAGTACTTC
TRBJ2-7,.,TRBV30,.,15,CAWGPRQGLSYEQYF,TGTGCCTGGGGCCCGAGGCAGGGGTTATCCTACGAGCAGTACTTC
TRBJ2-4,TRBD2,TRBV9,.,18,CASSVPGTSGRTKNIQYF,TGTGCCAGCAGCGTCCCCGGGACTAGCGGGAGGACCAAAAACATTCAGTACTTC
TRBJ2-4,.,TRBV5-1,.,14,CASSLGTEQNIQYF,TGCGCCAGCAGCTTAGGCACAGAACAGAACATTCAGTACTTC
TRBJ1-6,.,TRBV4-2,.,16,CASSQDGGGNNSPLHF,TGTGCCAGCAGCCAAGATGGGGGAGGAAATAATTCACCCCTCCACTTT
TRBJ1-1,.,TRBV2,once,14,CASRREGVNTEAFF,TGTGCCAGCAGGCGTGAGGGGGTGAACACTGAAGCTTTCTTT
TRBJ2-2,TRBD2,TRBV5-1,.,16,CASSFGSGGNSGELFF,TGCGCCAGCAGCTTCGGATCGGGAGGAAACTCTGGGGAGCTGTTTTTT
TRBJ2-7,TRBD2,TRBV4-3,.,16,CASSQGRLAITYEQYF,TGCGCCAGCAGCCAAGGCAGACTAGCGATTACCTACGAGCAGTACTTC
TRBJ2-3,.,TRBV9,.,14,CASSVGLVTDTQYF,TGTGCCAGCAGCGTGGGACTTGTCACAGATACGCAGTATTTT
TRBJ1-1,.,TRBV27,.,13,CASGIQGQSGAFF,TGTGCCAGCGGTATCCAGGGGCAGTCGGGAGCTTTCTTT
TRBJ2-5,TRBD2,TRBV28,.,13,CASSGGLAGTQYF,TGTGCCAGCAGTGGGGGACTAGCGGGGACCCAGTACTTC
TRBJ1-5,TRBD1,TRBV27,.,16,CASGFSRQGGHQPQHF,TGTGCCAGCGGTTTCTCTAGACAGGGTGGTCATCAGCCCCAGCATTTT
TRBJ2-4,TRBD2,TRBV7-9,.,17,CSSSLRTSGRALNIQYF,TGTTCCAGCAGCTTACGGACTAGCGGGAGGGCCCTAAACATTCAGTACTTC
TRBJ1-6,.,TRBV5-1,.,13,CASRTEYNSPLHF,TGCGCCAGCAGGACAGAATATAATTCACCCCTCCACTTT
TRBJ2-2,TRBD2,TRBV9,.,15,CASSSRVAGRGELFF,TGTGCCAGCAGCTCCCGGGTAGCGGGGCGCGGGGAGCTGTTTTTT
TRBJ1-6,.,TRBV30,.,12,CAWNWGNSPLHF,TGTGCCTGGAATTGGGGCAATTCACCCCTCCACTTT
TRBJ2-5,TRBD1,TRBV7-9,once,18,CASSLEPNRGGLWETQYF,TGTGCCAGCAGCTTAGAGCCGAACAGGGGTGGACTTTGGGAGACCCAGTACTTC
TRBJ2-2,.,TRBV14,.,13,CASHRTNTGELFF,TGTGCCAGCCACAGGACAAACACCGGGGAGCTGTTTTTT
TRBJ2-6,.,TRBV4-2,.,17,CASSQDFAISGANVLTF,TGTGCCAGCAGCCAAGACTTCGCGATCTCTGGGGCCAACGTCCTGACTTTC
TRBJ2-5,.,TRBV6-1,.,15,CATQGGLVGQETQYF,TGTGCCACCCAAGGGGGTCTGGTGGGCCAAGAGACCCAGTACTTC
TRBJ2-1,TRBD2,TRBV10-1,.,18,CASSDLLPTSGTYNEQFF,TGCGCCAGCAGTGATCTCCTCCCGACTAGCGGGACCTACAATGAGCAGTTCTTC
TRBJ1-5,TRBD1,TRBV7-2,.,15,CASSGQGTFNQPQHF,TGTGCCAGCAGCGGACAGGGGACTTTCAATCAGCCCCAGCATTTT
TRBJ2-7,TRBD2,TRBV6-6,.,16,CASRLETSGSSYEQYF,TGTGCCAGCAGACTAGAGACTAGCGGGAGCTCCTACGAGCAGTACTTC
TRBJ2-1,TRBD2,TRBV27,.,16,CASSPRLAFSYNEQFF,TGTGCCAGCAGTCCGCGACTAGCGTTTTCCTACAATGAGCAGTTCTTC
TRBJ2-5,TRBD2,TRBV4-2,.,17,CASSQDPGLAGKETQYF,TGTGCCAGCAGCCAAGACCCGGGACTAGCGGGGAAAGAGACCCAGTACTTC
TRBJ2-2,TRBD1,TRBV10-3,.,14,CAISLGQGNGELFF,TGTGCCATCAGCCTTGGACAGGGAAATGGGGAGCTGTTTTTT
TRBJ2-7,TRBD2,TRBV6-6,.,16,CASSPMTSGGSYEQYF,TGTGCCAGCAGTCCCATGACTAGCGGGGGCTCCTACGAGCAGTACTTC
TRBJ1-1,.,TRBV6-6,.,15,CASSPSGDINTEAFF,TGTGCCAGCAGTCCCTCCGGGGATATCAACACTGAAGCTTTCTTT
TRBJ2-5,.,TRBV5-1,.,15,CASSPPGFLQETQYF,TGCGCCAGCTCCCCGCCGGGGTTCTTACAAGAGACCCAGTACTTC
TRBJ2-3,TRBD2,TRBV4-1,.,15,CASSQGGSRTDTQYF,TGCGCCAGCAGCCAAGGCGGGAGCCGCACAGATACGCAGTATTTT
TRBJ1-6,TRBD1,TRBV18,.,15,CASSQGQGINSPLHF,TGTGCCAGCTCACAGGGACAGGGGATTAATTCACCCCTCCACTTT
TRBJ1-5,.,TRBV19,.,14,CASSGGGSNQPQHF,TGTGCCAGTAGTGGGGGGGGGAGCAATCAGCCCCAGCATTTT
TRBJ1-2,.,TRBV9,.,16,CASSGLHFREPYGYTF,TGTGCCAGCAGCGGACTACATTTTCGGGAGCCCTATGGCTACACCTTC
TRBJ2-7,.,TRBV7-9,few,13,CASNLAGSYEQYF,TGTGCCAGCAACCTGGCAGGTTCCTACGAGCAGTACTTC
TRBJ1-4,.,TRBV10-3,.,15,CAISDPTATNEKLFF,TGTGCCATCAGTGACCCGACAGCAACTAATGAAAAACTGTTTTTT
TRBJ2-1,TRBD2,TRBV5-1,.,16,CASSPGEGLTGNEQFF,TGCGCCAGCAGCCCCGGGGAGGGGCTAACCGGCAATGAGCAGTTCTTC
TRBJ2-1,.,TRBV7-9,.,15,CASSLNLEVPSKEFF,TGTGCCAGCAGCTTAAACCTAGAAGTCCCCAGCAAGGAGTTCTTC
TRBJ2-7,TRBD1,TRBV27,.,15,CASSSTGGTNSEQYF,TGTGCCAGCAGTTCCACAGGGGGAACTAACTCCGAGCAGTACTTC
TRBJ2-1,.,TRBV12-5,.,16,CASGRDRDTRYNEQFF,TGTGCTAGTGGTAGGGACCGGGACACAAGATACAATGAGCAGTTCTTC
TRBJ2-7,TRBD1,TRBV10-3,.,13,CAISRQGAYEQYF,TGTGCCATCAGTAGACAGGGAGCCTACGAGCAGTACTTC
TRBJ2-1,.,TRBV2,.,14,CASSESSGYHEQFF,TGTGCCAGCAGTGAGTCTTCGGGGTATCATGAGCAGTTCTTC
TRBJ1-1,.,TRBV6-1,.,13,CASSGLQRAEAFF,TGTGCCAGCAGTGGGCTACAGAGGGCTGAAGCTTTCTTT
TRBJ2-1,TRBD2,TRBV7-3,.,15,CASSLGTSGYNEQFF,TGTGCCAGCAGCCTCGGGACTAGCGGATACAATGAGCAGTTCTTC